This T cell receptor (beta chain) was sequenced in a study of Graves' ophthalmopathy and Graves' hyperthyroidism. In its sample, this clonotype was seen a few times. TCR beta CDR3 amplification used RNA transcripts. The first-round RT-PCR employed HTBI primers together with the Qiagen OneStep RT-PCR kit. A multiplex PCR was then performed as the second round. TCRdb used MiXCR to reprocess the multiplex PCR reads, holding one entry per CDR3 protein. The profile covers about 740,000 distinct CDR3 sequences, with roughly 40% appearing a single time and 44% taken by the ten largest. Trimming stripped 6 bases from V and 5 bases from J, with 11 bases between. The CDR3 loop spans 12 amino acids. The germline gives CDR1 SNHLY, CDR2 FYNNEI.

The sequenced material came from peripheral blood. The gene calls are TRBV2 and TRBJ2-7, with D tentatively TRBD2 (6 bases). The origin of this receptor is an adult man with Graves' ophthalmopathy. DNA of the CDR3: TGTGCCAGCAGCCGGGGGTTGAACGAGCAGTACTTC. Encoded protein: CASSRGLNEQYF.